A single sample gave rise to the 17 T cell receptor beta chains below, sequenced in a study of vaccination and CD4 T cells after COVID-19 (dated by TCRdb to about 2022). Their antigen targets remain unknown. Read against the paper, the sample's treatment or condition label means: roughly ten-day PBMC culture with coronavirus spike peptide pools or control peptides (ViraFEST assay). Libraries came from PCR. These reads were obtained on an Illumina iSeq 100. DNA from cultured CD4+ T cells underwent TCR sequencing with the Oncomine TCR Beta short-read assay at the Johns Hopkins FTIC core. The public reads were run again by TCRdb, first through fastp at Q25 and then through MiXCR, and only productive beta chains were kept. Under each unique CDR3 protein, matching rows form one entry showing the most common genes and DNA. Here the sample has about 15,000 distinct CDR3 sequences; less than 70% occur a single time. The ten biggest clones cover over 9.5% of the sample.

Sample: CD4+ T cells from blood, cultured in vitro, taken before SARS-CoV-2 vaccination. These receptors came from a human donor who had recovered from COVID-19.

In its sample, this clonotype ranks as large. The chain combines TRBV6-1 with TRBJ2-1, with TRBD2 as a possible D gene (6 bases). CDR1 and CDR2 (germline): MNHNS, SASEGT. V lost 4 bases to trimming and J lost 9 bases, with 10 bases between them. This CDR3 spans 12 amino acids. CDR3 in amino acids: CASSVREFEQFF. The CDR3 DNA follows: TGTGCCAGCAGTGTGCGGGAATTTGAGCAGTTCTTC.

This clonotype was picked up a small number of times. V gene TRBV6-5 combines with J gene TRBJ2-7; 9 bases map to TRBD2. Germline values: CDR1 MNHEY, CDR2 SVGAGI. The CDR3 runs 15 residues. The J segment lost 2 bases and the V segment lost 4 bases, leaving 6 bases of the junction unmatched. The CDR3 reads CASSSPTSGTYEQYF. CDR3 bases: TGTGCCAGCAGTTCACCGACTAGCGGTACCTACGAGCAGTACTTC.

This clonotype was counted only a few times. The chain is built from TRBV7-3 and TRBJ2-2; D uncertain. CDR3 size: 15 residues. Trimming pared 2 bases from V and 4 bases from J, leaving 11 bases between. CDR1 and CDR2 from the germline V gene are SGHTA and FQGTGA. The CDR3: CASSLSQLGTGELFF. CDR3 bases: TGTGCCAGCAGCTTATCACAGCTGGGCACCGGGGAGCTGTTTTTT. The whole variable domain, remainder taken from reference TRBV7-3 and TRBJ2-2, is GAGVSQTPSNKVTEKGKYVELRCDPISGHTALYWYRQSLGQGPEFLIYFQGTGAADDSGLPNDRFFAVRPEGSVSTLKIQRTERGDSAVYLCASSLSQLGTGELFFGEGSRLTVL.

This chain connects TRBV27 to TRBJ1-5; D is undetermined. Per the germline V gene, CDR1 is MNHEY and CDR2 is SMNVEV (reference sequence). V was trimmed by 5 bases and J by 0 bases, leaving 5 bases between them. The CDR3 is 13 residues long. CDR3 in amino acids: CASSPYSNQPQHF. The CDR3 coding sequence is TGTGCCAGCAGTCCATATAGCAATCAGCCCCAGCATTTT.

The chain carries TRBV11-2 and TRBJ2-7; TRBD2 is a possible D gene (7 bases). The CDR3 is 15 residues long. Germline V gene lookup returns CDR1 SGHAT and CDR2 FQNNGV. The V gene lost 5 bases and the J gene lost 0 bases, with 14 bases spanning the gap. CDR3 sequence (DNA): TGTGCCAGCAGCCGAGGGGGGGGCGCCTCCTACGAGCAGTACTTC. This sequence encodes CASSRGGGASYEQYF.

The rearrangement joins TRBV7-2 to TRBJ2-1; no reliable D call. The CDR3 spans 15 residues. In germline, CDR1 is SGHTA, CDR2 FQGNSA. With 0 bases removed from V and 4 bases from J, the gap between germline ends came to 10 bases. The CDR3 sequence: CASSLARNAYNEQFF. In DNA, the CDR3 is TGTGCCAGCAGCTTAGCGCGAAACGCGTACAATGAGCAGTTCTTC.

The chain couples TRBV28 to TRBJ2-1; 7 positions match TRBD1. CDR1 is MDHEN, CDR2 SYDVKM, per germline. Trimming cost V 6 bases and J 7 bases; bases outside gene matches: 18. CDR3 length: 17 residues. The CDR3 reads CASRTRTGRGSRNEQFF. The CDR3 DNA reads as TGTGCCAGCAGGACAAGGACAGGAAGAGGAAGTAGGAATGAGCAGTTCTTC. The full variable domain, in which reference TRBV28 and TRBJ2-1 provide the parts outside the CDR3, is DVKVTQSSRYLVKRTGEKVFLECVQDMDHENMFWYRQDPGLGLRLIYFSYDVKMKEKGDIPEGYSVSREKKERFSLILESASTNQTSMYLCASRTRTGRGSRNEQFFGPGTRLTVL.

V and J are TRBV6-2 or TRBV6-3 and TRBJ2-2; D unresolved. V was clipped by 5 bases and J by 3 bases, with 4 bases between them. CDR1 is MNHEY, CDR2 SVGEGT, per germline. The length of the CDR3 is 12 residues. The CDR3 loop is CASSMDTGELFF. CDR3 DNA sequence: TGTGCCAGCAGTATGGACACCGGGGAGCTGTTTTTT.

The CDR3 region has the DNA TGTGCCAGTAGTAGCGGGGGTAATGAGCAGTTCTTC. Its protein is CASSSGGNEQFF. The chain couples TRBV19 to TRBJ2-1; 7 bases match TRBD2. Per the germline V gene, CDR1 is LNHDA and CDR2 is SQIVND (reference sequence). The junction had 1 base not matched to a gene; V was cut back by 4 bases and J by 7 bases. The CDR3 totals 12 residues. The whole variable domain, filled in from reference TRBV19 and TRBJ2-1, reads DGGITQSPKYLFRKEGQNVTLSCEQNLNHDAMYWYRQDPGQGLRLIYYSQIVNDFQKGDIAEGYSVSREKKESFPLTVTSAQKNPTAFYLCASSSGGNEQFFGPGTRLTVL.

This rearrangement joins TRBV7-3 to TRBJ1-1; 7 nucleotides match TRBD1. The CDR3 is 13 residues long. Germline CDR1 is SGHTA and CDR2 is FQGTGA. Trimming cost V 5 bases and J 7 bases; bases outside gene matches: 7. As DNA, the CDR3 is TGTGCCAGCAGCGGCGACAGGGACAGTGAAGCTTTCTTT. Its translation is CASSGDRDSEAFF.

The chain is built from TRBV11-3 and TRBJ2-1, with D perhaps given as TRBD1 or TRBD2 (5 bases each). The CDR3 spans 15 residues. Trimming removed 5 bases at V and 0 bases at J, with 11 bases between. CDR1 and CDR2 (germline): SGHNT, YENEEA. CDR3 region: CASSRGTASYNEQFF. CDR3 sequence (DNA): TGTGCCAGCAGCCGTGGGACGGCCTCCTACAATGAGCAGTTCTTC.

The sample holds a few counts of this clonotype. In nucleotides, the CDR3 is TGTGCCAGCAGCGGCTACCGGGAGCTAGAGACCCAGTACTTC. Residues: CASSGYRELETQYF. V is TRBV28 and J is TRBJ2-5; possibly TRBD2 for D (6 bases). Trimming pared 6 bases from V and 4 bases from J, leaving 15 bases between. Germline V lookup: CDR1 MDHEN, CDR2 SYDVKM. CDR3 size: 14 residues.

The chain links TRBV28 to TRBJ1-2; D ambiguous. Between the trimmed V and J ends, which lost 2 bases and 6 bases, there was a span of 7 bases. Germline CDR1 and CDR2: MDHEN and SYDVKM. The CDR3 contains 12 residues. CDR3 DNA sequence: TGTGCCAGCAGTTTAGGTAGAAATGGCTACACCTTC. Residues: CASSLGRNGYTF.

For this clonotype: The junction departs from germline at one end; a sequencing error may be responsible. The genes are TRBV20-1 and TRBJ2-1; perhaps TRBD2 as D (5 bases). CDR3 length: 15 amino acids. Per the germline V gene, CDR1 is DFQATT and CDR2 is SNEGSKA (reference sequence). CDR3 residues: CRARDGAASGNEQFF. For the CDR3, the DNA is TGCCGTGCTAGAGATGGAGCGGCATCGGGGAATGAGCAGTTCTTC.

This clonotype has only a few counts. The V and J genes are TRBV27 and TRBJ2-5; 10 nucleotides line up with TRBD2. After removal of 6 bases from V and 2 bases from J, the junction contained 15 bases not matched to a gene. Germline V gives CDR1 MNHEY, CDR2 SMNVEV (reference sequence). The CDR3 has 18 residues. CDR3 in amino acids: CASSFRTSGPGFQETQYF. The CDR3 bases are TGTGCCAGCAGCTTCAGGACTAGCGGACCCGGCTTTCAAGAGACCCAGTACTTC.

This clonotype was counted between two and nine times. The chain couples TRBV27 to TRBJ1-1; tentatively, D is TRBD1 (5 bases). The ends were cut back, 7 bases at V and 4 bases at J, with 13 bases in the middle. Germline-derived CDR1 and CDR2 are MNHEY and SMNVEV (reference sequence). The CDR3 runs to 13 residues. The CDR3 is CASTQRQGTEAFF. CDR3 DNA sequence: TGTGCCAGCACTCAAAGGCAGGGCACTGAAGCTTTCTTT.

The chain joins TRBV29-1 to TRBJ1-2; weak D call: TRBD1 (6 bases). The CDR3 covers 11 residues. V lost 4 bases, J lost 6 bases, and 9 bases lay in between. Germline CDR1 is SQVTM and CDR2 is ANQGSEA. CDR3: CSVGGGHGYTF. CDR3 coding DNA: TGCAGCGTTGGTGGGGGCCATGGCTACACCTTC.